These 22 T cell receptor beta chains were sequenced from one sample in a study of cytomegalovirus exposure and HLA in healthy donors. The study ran its PCR with 60 Vbeta and 13 Jbeta primers. Clones were sequenced by immunoSEQ multiplex PCR, and TCRdb holds only the in-frame ones, with some missing. The table records 55,000 to 70,000 clones, 80% of them present only once. Sequenced sample: PBMCs. The receptors shown here come from a male donor in good health and CMV-seronegative.

This chain connects TRBV19 to TRBJ1-1; TRBD1 agrees at 7 bases. There are 15 residues in the CDR3. Germline values: CDR1 LNHDA, CDR2 SQIVND (reference sequence). V lost 3 bases and J lost 7; bases outside the gene matches: 11. Here the CDR3 reads CASSISWRDSNEAFF. The CDR3 DNA reads as TGTGCCAGTAGTATTAGCTGGAGGGACAGCAATGAAGCTTTCTTT.

The V and J genes are TRBV10-3 and TRBJ1-1; a weak D match, TRBD1 (5 bases). The CDR3 has 14 residues. CDR1 is ENHRY, CDR2 SYGVKD, per germline. V was shortened by 6 bases and J by 1 base, with 12 bases between the two germline ends. The CDR3 DNA is TGTGCCATCAGAGATGGCAGGGCGAACACTGAAGCTTTCTTT. Protein sequence: CAIRDGRANTEAFF.

V gene TRBV7-2 combines with J gene TRBJ2-3; unclear D gene. The V end lost 1 base, the J end lost 5 bases, and 7 bases lay between the germline ends. Germline V gene sequence: CDR1 SGHTA, CDR2 FQGNSA. This CDR3 has 13 residues. The CDR3 nucleotides are TGTGCCAGCAGCTTAGGGGCCAAAGATACGCAGTATTTT. Encoded protein: CASSLGAKDTQYF. The whole variable domain, filled in from reference TRBV7-2 and TRBJ2-3, reads GAGVSQSPSNKVTEKGKDVELRCDPISGHTALYWYRQSLGQGLEFLIYFQGNSAPDKSGLPSDRFSAERTGGSVSTLTIQRTQQEDSAVYLCASSLGAKDTQYFGPGTRLTVL.

This clone showed up just a few times. This sequence joins TRBV18 and TRBJ1-6; D may be TRBD1 (5 bases). From germline, CDR1 is KGHSH and CDR2 LQKENI. The V end was cut by 8 bases, the J end by 5 bases, with 16 bases between. CDR3 length: 15 amino acids. The CDR3 here is CASTPGVAHNSPLHF. DNA of the CDR3: TGTGCCAGCACCCCGGGGGTGGCACATAATTCACCCCTCCACTTT. Full variable domain (remainder filled in from reference TRBV18 and TRBJ1-6): NAGVMQNPRHLVRRRGQEARLRCSPMKGHSHVYWYRQLPEEGLKFMVYLQKENIIDESGMPKERFSAEFPKEGPSILRIQQVVRGDSAAYFCASTPGVAHNSPLHFGNGTRLTVT.

The CDR3 protein is CASSQPGGETQYF. CDR3 bases: TGCGCCAGCAGCCAACCGGGTGGCGAGACCCAGTACTTC. The V and J genes are TRBV4-1 and TRBJ2-5, with unresolved D. Trimming cost V 2 bases and J 5 bases, with 9 bases left between them. Germline CDR1 and CDR2: MGHRA and YSYEKL. The CDR3 runs 13 residues.

V usage is TRBV4-2 and J usage is TRBJ2-3; 8 bases map to TRBD2. This CDR3 has 17 amino acids. Germline values: CDR1 LGHNA, CDR2 YNFKEQ. V shed 0 bases and J 5 bases; nucleotides not matched to a gene: 10. The CDR3 here is CASSQDSTGGQVDTQYF. In DNA, the CDR3 is TGTGCCAGCAGCCAAGATTCGACGGGGGGGCAAGTAGATACGCAGTATTTT.

The rearrangement uses TRBV6-6 and TRBJ2-3; D perhaps matches TRBD1 (5 bases). V was clipped by 5 bases and J by 5 bases, with 11 bases between them. CDR3 length: 13 residues. Germline V gives CDR1 MNHNY, CDR2 SVGAGI (reference sequence). The CDR3 DNA sequence: TGTGCCAGCAGTCTAAGTCAGGGAGATACGCAGTATTTT. This sequence encodes CASSLSQGDTQYF.

The gene calls are TRBV5-4 and TRBJ2-6; tentative D call: TRBD1 (5 bases). With 4 bases removed from V and 0 bases from J, the gap between germline ends came to 11 bases. The CDR3 runs to 16 residues. Germline loops: CDR1 SGHNT, CDR2 YYREEE (reference sequence). The CDR3 DNA reads as TGTGCCAGCAGCCTGCCCAGGGACTCTGGGGCCAACGTCCTGACTTTC. This codes for CASSLPRDSGANVLTF.

The V and J genes are TRBV6-4 and TRBJ2-6; 8 nucleotides align to TRBD1. CDR1 and CDR2 from the germline V gene are MRHNA and SNTAGT. The CDR3 is 16 residues long. After removal of 5 bases from V and 4 bases from J, the junction contained 7 bases not matched to a gene. The CDR3 DNA reads TGTGCCAGCAGTCCAGGGGGCGGTGTAGGGGCCAACGTCCTGACTTTC. Translating gives CASSPGGGVGANVLTF.

The chain joins TRBV10-3 to TRBJ2-3, with 8 nucleotides matching TRBD1. The trim removed 8 bases at V and 6 bases at J, leaving 10 bases unmatched. The CDR3 totals 14 residues. Germline CDR1 is ENHRY and CDR2 is SYGVKD. CDR3 in DNA: TGTGCCATCGGGCGGGACAGGCCTGAGGATACGCAGTATTTT. Amino acids: CAIGRDRPEDTQYF.

In its sample, this clone was seen a few times. The gene calls are TRBV5-1 and TRBJ1-2; weak D call: TRBD1 (5 bases). The V and J ends lost 0 bases and 6 bases respectively, with 9 bases between them. Germline V gene lookup returns CDR1 SGHRS and CDR2 YFSETQ. The CDR3 is 13 residues long. The DNA of the CDR3 is TGCGCCAGCAGCTTGGGGGGGGGAAATGGCTACACCTTC. Amino acid sequence: CASSLGGGNGYTF.

The genes are TRBV19 and TRBJ1-1; no definite D call. The CDR3 contains 15 residues. Germline loops: CDR1 LNHDA, CDR2 SQIVND (reference sequence). The germline V and J ends were trimmed by 3 bases and 1 base, with 12 bases remaining between them. CDR3 region: CASSISGIENTEAFF. The DNA for the CDR3 is TGTGCCAGTAGTATTTCGGGGATAGAGAACACTGAAGCTTTCTTT.

This chain joins TRBV6-5 and TRBJ1-2; 9 nucleotides match TRBD1. Germline values: CDR1 MNHEY, CDR2 SVGAGI. The CDR3 loop spans 15 amino acids. The V segment lost 2 bases and the J segment 8 bases; nucleotides outside the gene matches: 9. In DNA, the CDR3 is TGTGCCAGCAGTTACGGACCGGGACAGGGTGGGGGCTACACCTTC. Amino acids: CASSYGPGQGGGYTF.

The V call is TRBV2, the J call TRBJ2-1; 8 nucleotides line up with TRBD1. Germline CDR1 and CDR2: SNHLY and FYNNEI. CDR3 length equals 15 residues. With V trimmed by 6 bases and J by 3 bases, 7 bases remained unmatched. The CDR3 loop is CASRTPGQVYNEQFF. The CDR3 region has the DNA TGTGCCAGCAGAACCCCGGGACAGGTCTACAATGAGCAGTTCTTC.

The chain has TRBV6-5 and TRBJ1-4; 7 positions agree with TRBD1. The germline V gene encodes CDR1 MNHEY and CDR2 SVGAGI. This CDR3 is 13 amino acids long. J was trimmed by 7 bases and V by 6 bases; bases with no gene match: 5. The CDR3 protein is CASRDTGVEKLFF. The CDR3 bases are TGTGCCAGCAGAGACACAGGGGTTGAAAAACTGTTTTTT.

The chain is built from TRBV7-9 and TRBJ1-2; 9 nucleotides agree with TRBD1. J lost 4 bases, V lost 5 bases, and 2 bases had no gene match. The CDR3 is 13 amino acids. Germline CDR1 is SEHNR and CDR2 is FQNEAQ (reference sequence). CDR3 sequence: CASSRTGAYGYTF. For the CDR3, the DNA is TGTGCCAGCAGCCGGACAGGGGCCTATGGCTACACCTTC.

This sequence joins TRBV18 and TRBJ1-5; D is undetermined. V lost 4 bases and J 4 bases, leaving 8 bases between the germline ends. The CDR3 sequence is 13 residues long. Germline V lookup: CDR1 KGHSH, CDR2 LQKENI. The CDR3 protein is CASSLNQNQPQHF. CDR3 nucleotides: TGTGCCAGCTCACTGAACCAGAATCAGCCCCAGCATTTT.

The chain recombines TRBV29-1 with TRBJ2-7; the D gene is possibly TRBD1 (6 bases). Germline V lookup: CDR1 SQVTM, CDR2 ANQGSEA. This CDR3 is built from 13 residues. Deletions cut 8 bases from V and 2 bases from J, with 16 bases between. The CDR3 here is CSISTGLPYEQYF. The CDR3 DNA reads TGCAGCATTTCGACAGGCCTTCCCTACGAGCAGTACTTC.

The chain has TRBV2 and TRBJ2-7, with TRBD2 identical over 9 bases. The germline V gene has CDR1 SNHLY and CDR2 FYNNEI. V dropped 7 bases and J dropped 3; count of bases not matched to a gene: 7. The CDR3 has 14 amino acids. DNA of the CDR3: TGTGCCAGCACCCCCGCGGGGGGGTTCTACGAGCAGTACTTC. It translates to CASTPAGGFYEQYF. Full variable domain (missing parts from reference TRBV2 and TRBJ2-7): EPEVTQTPSHQVTQMGQEVILRCVPISNHLYFYWYRQILGQKVEFLVSFYNNEISEKSEIFDDQFSVERPDGSNFTLKIRSTKLEDSAMYFCASTPAGGFYEQYFGPGTRLTVT.

This chain connects TRBV10-3 to TRBJ1-1; unclear D gene. Germline V CDR1 and CDR2: ENHRY, SYGVKD. V lost 3 bases to trimming and J lost 3 bases, with 8 bases between them. The CDR3 contains 13 residues. Here the CDR3 DNA reads TGTGCCATCAGTGATAAGGAGTACACTGAAGCTTTCTTT. Translated, it gives CAISDKEYTEAFF.

The rearrangement uses TRBV2 and TRBJ1-1; TRBD1 is a possible D gene (6 bases). CDR1 and CDR2 from the germline V gene are SNHLY and FYNNEI. The ends were cut back, 8 bases at V and 1 base at J, with 17 bases in the middle. The length of the CDR3 is 15 residues. The CDR3 is CASSARTDWNTEAFF. For the CDR3, the DNA is TGTGCCAGCTCTGCCCGGACAGATTGGAACACTGAAGCTTTCTTT.

This clone was seen once. The V gene is TRBV5-1, the J gene TRBJ2-7; tentative D call: TRBD1 (5 bases). V lost 0 bases and J 2 bases, leaving 18 bases between the germline ends. From germline, CDR1 is SGHRS and CDR2 YFSETQ. This CDR3 region has 17 residues. The CDR3 nucleotides are TGCGCCAGCAGCTTGGGGGGCGGTACAGGTTCGGCCTACGAGCAGTACTTC. It translates to CASSLGGGTGSAYEQYF.